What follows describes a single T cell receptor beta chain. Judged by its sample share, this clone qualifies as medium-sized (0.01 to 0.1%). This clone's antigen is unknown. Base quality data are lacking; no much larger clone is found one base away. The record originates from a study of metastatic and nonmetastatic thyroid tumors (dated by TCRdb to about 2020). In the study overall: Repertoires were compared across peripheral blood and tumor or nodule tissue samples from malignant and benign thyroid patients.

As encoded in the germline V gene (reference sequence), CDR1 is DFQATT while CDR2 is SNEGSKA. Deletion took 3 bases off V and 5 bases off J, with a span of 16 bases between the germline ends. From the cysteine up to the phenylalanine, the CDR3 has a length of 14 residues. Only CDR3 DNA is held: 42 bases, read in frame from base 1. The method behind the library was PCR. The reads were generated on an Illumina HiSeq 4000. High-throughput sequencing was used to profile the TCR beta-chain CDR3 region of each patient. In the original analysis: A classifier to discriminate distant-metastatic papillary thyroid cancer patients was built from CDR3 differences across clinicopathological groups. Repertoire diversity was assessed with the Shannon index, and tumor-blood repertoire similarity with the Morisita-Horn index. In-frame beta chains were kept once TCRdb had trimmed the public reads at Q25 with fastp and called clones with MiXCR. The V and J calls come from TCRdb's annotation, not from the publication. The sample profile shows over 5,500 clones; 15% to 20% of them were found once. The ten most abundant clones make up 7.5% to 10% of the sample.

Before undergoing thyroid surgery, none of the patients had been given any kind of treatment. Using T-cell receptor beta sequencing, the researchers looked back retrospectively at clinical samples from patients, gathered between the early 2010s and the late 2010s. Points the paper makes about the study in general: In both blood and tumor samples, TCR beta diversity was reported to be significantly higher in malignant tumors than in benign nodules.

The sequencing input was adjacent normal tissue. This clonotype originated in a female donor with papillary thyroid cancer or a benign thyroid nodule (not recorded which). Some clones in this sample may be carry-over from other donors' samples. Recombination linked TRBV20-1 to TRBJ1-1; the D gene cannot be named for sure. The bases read TGCAGTGCTAGGGCGGAGTCATCGTTTACTGAAGCTTTCTTT. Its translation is CSARAESSFTEAFF.